This T cell receptor beta chain was sequenced during a study of Graves' ophthalmopathy and Graves' hyperthyroidism. Study results and caveats: Cross-validated, the 13-signature model showed 87.88%/81.08% sensitivity/specificity, and 80%/75% in the test set. Blood contained most expanded thyroid clonotypes exceeding 0.001 frequency.

No donor had other autoimmune disease, uncontrolled infection, pregnancy or lactation. Clinicians diagnosed using symptoms, serum thyroxine, TRAb, thyroid ultrasound and orbital computed tomography. Germline V gene lookup returns CDR1 SNHLY and CDR2 FYNNEI. V trimming: 8 bases; J trimming: 11 bases; junction bases outside the gene matches: 13. The CDR3 has 14 amino acids. About this clonotype itself: Its target is not known.

RNA transcripts provided the template for amplifying TCR beta CDR3 regions. Investigators did first-round RT-PCR with HTBI primers, then second-round multiplex PCR. TCRdb re-analysed the multiplex PCR reads in MiXCR, keeping a single row per CDR3 protein. The sample includes approximately 1.2 million distinct CDR3 sequences, 36% of them seen just once. This receptor was identified in an adult man with Graves' hyperthyroidism. The chain is built from TRBV2 and TRBJ2-3; 10 bases match TRBD2. Source material: peripheral blood or thyroid tissue (not recorded which). Written as DNA, the CDR3 is TGTGCCAGCGAGCGGGAGGGAGCTCAGTCGGGGCAGTATTTT. Translation: CASEREGAQSGQYF. Looking up the rest from reference TRBV2 and TRBJ2-3 gives the full variable domain: EPEVTQTPSHQVTQMGQEVILRCVPISNHLYFYWYRQILGQKVEFLVSFYNNEISEKSEIFDDQFSVERPDGSNFTLKIRSTKLEDSAMYFCASEREGAQSGQYFGPGTRLTVL.